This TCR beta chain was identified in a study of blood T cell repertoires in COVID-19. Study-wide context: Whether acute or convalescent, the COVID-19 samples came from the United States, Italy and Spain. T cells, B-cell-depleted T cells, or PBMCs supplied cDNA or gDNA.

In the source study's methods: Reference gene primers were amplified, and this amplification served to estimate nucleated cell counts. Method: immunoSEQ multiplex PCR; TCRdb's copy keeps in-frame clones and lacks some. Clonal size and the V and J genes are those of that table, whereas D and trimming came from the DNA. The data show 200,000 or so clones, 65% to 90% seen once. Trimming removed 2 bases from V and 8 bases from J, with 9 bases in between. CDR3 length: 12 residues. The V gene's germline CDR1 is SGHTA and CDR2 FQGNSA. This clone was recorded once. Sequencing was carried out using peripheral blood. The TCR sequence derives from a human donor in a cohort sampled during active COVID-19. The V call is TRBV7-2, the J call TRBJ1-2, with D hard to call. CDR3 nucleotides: TGTGCCAGCAGCTTAAGTTTCGGGGGCTACACCTTC. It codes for CASSLSFGGYTF.